This T cell receptor (beta chain) comes out of a study of T cell repertoires in cytomegalovirus infection (dated by TCRdb to between 2018 and 2021). Study-level background: The HLA type of each donor mattered for the analysis, because public TCR beta signatures pointed to carriage of CMV infection along with the matching HLA type.

In the germline V gene, CDR1 corresponds to SGHTA and CDR2 to FQGNSA. Including cysteine and phenylalanine, the CDR3 has 15 amino acids. The retained sequence is limited to the CDR3, 45 bases, with the frame set at the first base. Trimming leaves V shorter by 6 bases and J shorter by 3 bases, with the junction holding 7 bases beyond the gene matches. In the case of this clonotype: Its binding antigen is unknown. One base away there is no much larger clone; base qualities are not given.

Overall study results and their limits: In the ex vivo response, HLA-C-restricted CMV-specific TCR beta clonotypes were dominant, and in two of eight donors the single most frequent clonotype came from this HLA-C-restricted group. Carriers of CMV infection plus the relevant HLA type were discriminated by the cumulative frequency of public TCR beta family members in the study cohort and in an independent roughly 320-donor cohort.

Sequencing was performed on an Illumina HiSeq 1500. TCRdb passed the public sequencing reads through fastp at Q25 and MiXCR, retaining productive beta sequences. Under each unique CDR3 protein, matching rows form one entry showing the most common genes and DNA. Present in this sample are 170,000 or so distinct CDR3 sequences, about a sixth of which were seen just once. Roughly 24% of the sample goes to the ten largest clones. The TCR originated in a human donor in good health (CMV status not recorded). Some clones in this sample may be carry-over from other donors' samples. The sequenced sample consisted of CD8+ T cells from PBMCs. The chain couples TRBV7-2 to TRBJ2-5, with 10 bases matching TRBD1. The CDR3 loop reads CASRLDRGRKETQYF. The DNA is TGTGCCAGCAGGCTTGACAGGGGGCGAAAAGAGACCCAGTACTTC.